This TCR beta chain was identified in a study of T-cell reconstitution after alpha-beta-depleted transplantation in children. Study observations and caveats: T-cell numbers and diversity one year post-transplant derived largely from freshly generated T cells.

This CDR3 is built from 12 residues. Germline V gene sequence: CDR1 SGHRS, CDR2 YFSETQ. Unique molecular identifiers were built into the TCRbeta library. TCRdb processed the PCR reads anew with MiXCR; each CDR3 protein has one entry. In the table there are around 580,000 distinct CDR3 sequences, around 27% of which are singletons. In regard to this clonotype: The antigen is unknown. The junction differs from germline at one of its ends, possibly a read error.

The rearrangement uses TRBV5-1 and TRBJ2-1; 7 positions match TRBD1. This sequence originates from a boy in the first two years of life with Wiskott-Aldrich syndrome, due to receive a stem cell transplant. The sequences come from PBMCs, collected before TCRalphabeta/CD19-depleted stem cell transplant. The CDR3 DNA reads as TGCGCCAGCAGCTTGGGACAGGGCCCCTCCGACTTC. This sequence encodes CASSLGQGPSDF. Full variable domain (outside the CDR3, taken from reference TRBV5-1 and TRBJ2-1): KAGVTQTPRYLIKTRGQQVTLSCSPISGHRSVSWYQQTPGQGLQFLFEYFSETQRNKGNFPGRFSGRQFSNSRSEMNVSTLELGDSALYLCASSLGQGPSDFGPGTRLTVL.